Each of the 3 T cell receptor beta chains below was sequenced from the same sample in a study of blood T cell repertoires in COVID-19. Repertoires were generated with immunoSEQ multiplex PCR, while TCRdb's copy carries only in-frame clones and drops some. The table has fewer than 500,000 clones, approximately 90% seen once. Sequenced input: peripheral blood. These receptors all stem from a woman aged 30 to 39 with acute or convalescent COVID-19.

The V call is TRBV13, the J call TRBJ1-2; 8 bases align to TRBD1. Looked up from germline, CDR1 is PRHDT and CDR2 is FYEKMQ (reference sequence). This CDR3 contains 16 residues. J gave up 5 bases and V 5 bases, and 13 bases lay outside the gene matches. CDR3 in amino acids: CASSLTPGQGDYGYTF. The CDR3 DNA reads TGTGCCAGCAGCCTAACTCCCGGACAGGGCGATTATGGCTACACCTTC.

The J gene is TRBJ2-5, the V gene TRBV7-9; D is unclear. The CDR3 runs 11 residues. Germline assignment: CDR1 SEHNR and CDR2 FQNEAQ (reference sequence). Trimming removed 8 bases at V and 1 base at J, with 5 bases between. CDR3 coding DNA: TGTGCCAGCGAGGCCCAAGAGACCCAGTACTTC. It is translated as CASEAQETQYF. The whole variable domain, filled in from reference TRBV7-9 and TRBJ2-5, reads DTGVSQNPRHKITKRGQNVTFRCDPISEHNRLYWYRQTLGQGPEFLTYFQNEAQLEKSRLLSDRFSAERPKGSFSTLEIQRTEQGDSAMYLCASEAQETQYFGPGTRLLVL.

The V gene is TRBV28, the J gene TRBJ2-7; TRBD1 agrees at 8 bases. The CDR3 length is 14 residues. CDR1 and CDR2 (germline): MDHEN, SYDVKM. V lost 6 bases, J lost 6 bases, and 10 bases stayed unmatched. CDR3 region: CASRRTGKVPEQYF. CDR3 coding DNA: TGTGCCAGCAGGAGGACAGGGAAAGTCCCCGAGCAGTACTTC. The entire variable domain, with the rest obtained from reference TRBV28 and TRBJ2-7, is as follows: DVKVTQSSRYLVKRTGEKVFLECVQDMDHENMFWYRQDPGLGLRLIYFSYDVKMKEKGDIPEGYSVSREKKERFSLILESASTNQTSMYLCASRRTGKVPEQYFGPGTRLTVT.